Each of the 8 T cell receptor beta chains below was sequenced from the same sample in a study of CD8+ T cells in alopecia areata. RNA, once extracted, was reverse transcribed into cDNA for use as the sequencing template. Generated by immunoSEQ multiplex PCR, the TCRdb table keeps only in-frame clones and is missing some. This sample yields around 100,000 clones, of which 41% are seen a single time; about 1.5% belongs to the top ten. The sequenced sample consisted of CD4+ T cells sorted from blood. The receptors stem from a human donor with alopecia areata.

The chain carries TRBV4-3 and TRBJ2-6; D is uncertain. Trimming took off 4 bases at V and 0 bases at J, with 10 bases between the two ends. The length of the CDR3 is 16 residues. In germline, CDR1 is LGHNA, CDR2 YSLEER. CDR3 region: CASSRAGSSGANVLTF. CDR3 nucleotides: TGCGCCAGCAGCCGGGCAGGAAGCTCTGGGGCCAACGTCCTGACTTTC.

The chain's CDR3 is CASSSGLAAVDTQYF. CDR3 nucleotides: TGTGCCAGCAGCTCGGGACTAGCAGCCGTAGATACGCAGTATTTT. V gene TRBV5-4 combines with J gene TRBJ2-3, with TRBD2 matching over 9 bases. V was pared by 3 bases and J by 5 bases, with 7 bases of the junction left unmatched. The CDR3 loop spans 15 amino acids. Germline CDR1 is SGHNT and CDR2 is YYREEE (reference sequence).

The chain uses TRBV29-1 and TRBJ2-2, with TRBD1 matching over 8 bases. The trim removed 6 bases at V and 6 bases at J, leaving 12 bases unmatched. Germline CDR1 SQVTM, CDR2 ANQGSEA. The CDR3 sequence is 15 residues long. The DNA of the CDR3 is TGCAGCGTGGCTCAGGGGGCAAGCAGGTCCGGGGAGCTGTTTTTT. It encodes CSVAQGASRSGELFF.

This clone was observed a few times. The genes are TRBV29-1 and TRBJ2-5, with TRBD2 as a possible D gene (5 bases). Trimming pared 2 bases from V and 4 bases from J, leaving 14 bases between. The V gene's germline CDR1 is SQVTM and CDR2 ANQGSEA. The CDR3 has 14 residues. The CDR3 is CSVEIGLAIETQYF. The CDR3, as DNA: TGCAGCGTTGAAATAGGGCTAGCTATAGAGACCCAGTACTTC.

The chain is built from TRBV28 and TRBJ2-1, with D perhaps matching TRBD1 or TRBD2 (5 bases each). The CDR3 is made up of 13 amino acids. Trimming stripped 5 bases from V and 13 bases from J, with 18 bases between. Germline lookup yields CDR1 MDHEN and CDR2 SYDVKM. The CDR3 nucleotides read TGTGCCAGCAGTATTATACAGGAGGAACATCAGTTCTTC. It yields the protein CASSIIQEEHQFF.

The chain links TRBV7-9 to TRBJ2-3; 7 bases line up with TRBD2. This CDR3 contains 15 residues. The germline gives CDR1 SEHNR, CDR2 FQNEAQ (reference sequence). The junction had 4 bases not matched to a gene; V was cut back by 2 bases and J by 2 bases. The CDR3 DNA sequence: TGTGCCAGCAGCTTATCGGGAGGAAACACAGATACGCAGTATTTT. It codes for CASSLSGGNTDTQYF.

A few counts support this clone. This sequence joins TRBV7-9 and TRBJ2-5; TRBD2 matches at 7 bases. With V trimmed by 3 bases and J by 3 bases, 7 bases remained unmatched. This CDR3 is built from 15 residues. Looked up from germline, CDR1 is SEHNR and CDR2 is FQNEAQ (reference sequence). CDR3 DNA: TGTGCCAGCAGCTTGGCGGGAGTTAAAGAAGAGACCCAGTACTTC. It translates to CASSLAGVKEETQYF.

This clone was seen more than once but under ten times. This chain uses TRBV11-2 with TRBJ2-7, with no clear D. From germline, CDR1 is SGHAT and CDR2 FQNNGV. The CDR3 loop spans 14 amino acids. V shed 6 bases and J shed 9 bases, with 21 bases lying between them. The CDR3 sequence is CASRIPGRGIAQYF. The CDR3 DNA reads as TGTGCCAGCAGGATTCCGGGCCGTGGGATAGCGCAGTACTTC.